A single TCR beta chain is shown here with its context. This same CDR3 is encoded by further DNA sequences in the sample. This sample is part of a study of blood T cell repertoires in COVID-19. Study overall: Italy, Spain and the United States were the sources of the convalescent and acute COVID-19 samples. Sample material is recorded as cDNA or gDNA derived from T cells, B-cell-depleted T cells, or PBMCs.

Authors' methods: Estimation of nucleated cell counts was performed using reference gene primer amplification. The assay was immunoSEQ multiplex PCR, and TCRdb's table has in-frame clones only and misses some. The V and J calls and clone size come from that table; D and trimming were worked out from the DNA. The top ten hold about 14% of the sample, which has roughly 150,000 clones, around 75% seen once. The trim removed 3 bases at V and 1 base at J, leaving 0 bases unmatched. CDR1 MDHEN and CDR2 SYDVKM come from the germline V gene. The CDR3 runs 14 residues. Sequencing input: peripheral blood. The J gene is TRBJ1-2, the V gene TRBV28; TRBD1 agrees at 9 bases. This TCR came from a woman aged 80 or over with acute or convalescent COVID-19. CDR3 sequence (DNA): TGTGCCAGCAGTTTGACAGGGGGTAACTATGGCTACACCTTC. It specifies CASSLTGGNYGYTF.